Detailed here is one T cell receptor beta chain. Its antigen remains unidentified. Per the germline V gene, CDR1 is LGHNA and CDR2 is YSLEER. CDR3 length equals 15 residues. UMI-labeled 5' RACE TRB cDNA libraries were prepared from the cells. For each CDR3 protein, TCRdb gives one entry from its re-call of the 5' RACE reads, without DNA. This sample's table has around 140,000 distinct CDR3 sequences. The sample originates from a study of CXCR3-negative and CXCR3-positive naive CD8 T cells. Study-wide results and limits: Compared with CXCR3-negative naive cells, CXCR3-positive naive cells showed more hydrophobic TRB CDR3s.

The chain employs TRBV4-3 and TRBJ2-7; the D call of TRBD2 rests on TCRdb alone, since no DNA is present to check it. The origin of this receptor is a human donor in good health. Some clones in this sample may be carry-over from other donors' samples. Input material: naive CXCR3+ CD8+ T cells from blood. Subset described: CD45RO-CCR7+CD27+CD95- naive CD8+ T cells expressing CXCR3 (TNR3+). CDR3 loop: CASSPTSGGSYEQYF.